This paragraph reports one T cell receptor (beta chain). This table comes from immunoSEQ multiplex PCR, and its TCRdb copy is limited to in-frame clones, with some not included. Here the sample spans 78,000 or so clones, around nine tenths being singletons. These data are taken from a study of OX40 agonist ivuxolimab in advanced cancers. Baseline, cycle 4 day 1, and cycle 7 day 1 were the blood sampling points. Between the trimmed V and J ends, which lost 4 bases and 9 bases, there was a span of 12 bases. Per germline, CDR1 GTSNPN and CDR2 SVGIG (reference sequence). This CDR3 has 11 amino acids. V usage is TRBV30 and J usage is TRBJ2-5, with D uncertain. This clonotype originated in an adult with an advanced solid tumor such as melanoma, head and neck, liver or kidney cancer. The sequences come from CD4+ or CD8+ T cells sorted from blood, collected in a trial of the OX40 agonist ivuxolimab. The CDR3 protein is CAWTLSQAQYF. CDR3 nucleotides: TGTGCCTGGACGCTATCGCAGGCCCAGTACTTC.